Reported below is one T cell receptor beta chain. This specimen comes from a study of blood T cell repertoires in COVID-19. Study summary: The origin of the acute and convalescent COVID-19 samples was the United States, Italy and Spain. T cells, B-cell-depleted T cells, or PBMCs supplied cDNA or gDNA.

In the study's own analysis: Nucleated cell number was recorded as an estimate derived from reference gene primer amplification. Here immunoSEQ multiplex PCR was the method, and the copy in TCRdb shows in-frame clones only, minus some. That table furnishes V, J and clone size, whereas the DNA furnished D and trimming. This sample yields tens of thousands of clones, of which roughly two thirds are seen a single time; over 50% belongs to the top ten. The CDR3 sequence is 13 residues long. CDR1 SQVTM and CDR2 ANQGSEA come from the germline V gene. Trimming cost V 4 bases and J 5 bases, with 14 bases left between them.

Sequenced: PBMCs or T cells enriched from blood (not recorded which). The receptor's source is an older woman who had been exposed to COVID-19. V and J are TRBV29-1 and TRBJ1-1; no firm D call. The DNA for the CDR3 is TGCAGCGTTGCGGGGAACGAGTTGACTGAAGCTTTCTTT. It yields the protein CSVAGNELTEAFF.